The 20 T cell receptor beta chains presented below share a single source sample, sequenced in a study of shared clonotypes between healthy human individuals. As defined, naive CD8 cells were CD45RO-negative and positively selected for CCR7, with terminally differentiated effector memory CD45RA+ cells excluded. Repertoires were generated with immunoSEQ multiplex PCR, while TCRdb's copy carries only in-frame clones and drops some. The table includes around 650,000 clones, about 96% detected once. The source material was naive CD8+ T cells sorted from blood. The source of these receptors is a woman in her 30s in good health.

The chain employs TRBV6-5 and TRBJ1-1; maybe TRBD1 (5 bases). V was shortened by 4 bases and J by 0 bases, with 12 bases between the two germline ends. CDR1 is MNHEY, CDR2 SVGAGI, per germline. This CDR3 is built from 15 residues. The CDR3 loop is CASSSRTSMNTEAFF. The CDR3 DNA is TGTGCCAGCAGTTCAAGGACATCCATGAACACTGAAGCTTTCTTT.

The chain has TRBV6-8 and TRBJ2-1; 10 bases match TRBD2. The CDR3 loop spans 14 amino acids. Germline values: CDR1 MNHGY, CDR2 SAAAGT. Unmatched junction bases numbered 4, after V lost 8 bases and J lost 3 bases. CDR3 residues: CASGLAGVYNEQFF. The CDR3 nucleotides are TGTGCCAGCGGGCTAGCGGGGGTCTACAATGAGCAGTTCTTC.

The chain employs TRBV29-1 and TRBJ2-7; no clear D. The CDR3 has 13 residues. V lost 4 bases, J lost 2 bases, and 12 bases lay in between. Germline V gene lookup returns CDR1 SQVTM and CDR2 ANQGSEA. The CDR3 DNA reads TGCAGCGTTGTGAGAGGTGATGCCTACGAGCAGTACTTC. It is translated as CSVVRGDAYEQYF.

The V gene is TRBV28, the J gene TRBJ1-4, with D possibly TRBD1 on 6 matching bases. CDR1 is MDHEN and CDR2 is SYDVKM in the germline V gene. The CDR3 loop spans 14 amino acids. The V end was cut by 5 bases, the J end by 8 bases, with 15 bases between. The CDR3 protein is CASSPRTVDEKLFF. The DNA of the CDR3 is TGTGCCAGCAGTCCCCGGACAGTGGACGAAAAACTGTTTTTT.

The rearrangement joins TRBV27 to TRBJ2-7, with 7 bases matching TRBD2. The CDR3 consists of 17 residues. Looked up from germline, CDR1 is MNHEY and CDR2 is SMNVEV (reference sequence). V was pared by 2 bases and J by 0 bases, with 10 bases of the junction left unmatched. The CDR3 coding sequence is TGTGCCAGCAGTTTAATGGGTGCGGGGGTGAGCTCCTACGAGCAGTACTTC. Protein product: CASSLMGAGVSSYEQYF.

The chain carries TRBV5-8 and TRBJ2-5, with 7 bases identical to TRBD1. Unmatched junction bases numbered 10, after V lost 0 bases and J lost 2 bases. This CDR3 region has 17 residues. In germline, CDR1 is SGHTS, CDR2 YDEGEE. CDR3 coding DNA: TGTGCCAGCAGCTTGGCCGGTTGGGACAGATCGCAAGAGACCCAGTACTTC. It translates to CASSLAGWDRSQETQYF.

V gene TRBV28 combines with J gene TRBJ1-1, with TRBD1 matching 12 bases. V shed 9 bases and J 6 bases; nucleotides not matched to a gene: 5. The germline V gene encodes CDR1 MDHEN and CDR2 SYDVKM. The CDR3 is 13 amino acids. The CDR3 loop reads CASVGQGAAEAFF. The CDR3 DNA is TGTGCCAGTGTGGGACAGGGGGCCGCTGAAGCTTTCTTT.

The chain links TRBV6-5 to TRBJ2-1; D is unclear. V gave up 2 bases and J gave up 5 bases, with 10 bases separating them. Germline V gene lookup returns CDR1 MNHEY and CDR2 SVGAGI. This CDR3 comprises 14 residues. Written as DNA, the CDR3 is TGTGCCAGCAGTTACCAACAACAGAACAATGAGCAGTTCTTC. Residues: CASSYQQQNNEQFF.

The chain has TRBV5-1 and TRBJ1-1; D remains unclear. Trimming pared 1 base from V and 2 bases from J, leaving 9 bases between. This CDR3 has 14 residues. Germline V gene lookup returns CDR1 SGHRS and CDR2 YFSETQ. The DNA of the CDR3 is TGCGCCAGCAGCTTGTCTGGGTCCAACACTGAAGCTTTCTTT. This encodes CASSLSGSNTEAFF.

The CDR3 DNA reads as TGCAGCGTTGATACTGGGATCGGGACTATAAACTATGGCTACACCTTC. Its protein product is CSVDTGIGTINYGYTF. The chain is built from TRBV29-1 and TRBJ1-2, with D tentatively TRBD1 (5 bases). Germline V gives CDR1 SQVTM, CDR2 ANQGSEA. Trimming took 3 bases from V and 2 from J, leaving 19 bases between them. The CDR3 covers 16 residues.

The gene calls are TRBV10-1 and TRBJ2-1; 11 bases match TRBD2. The CDR3 consists of 14 residues. The germline gives CDR1 WNHNN, CDR2 SYGVQD (reference sequence). The junction had 5 bases not matched to a gene; V was cut back by 5 bases and J by 8 bases. Written as DNA, the CDR3 is TGCGCCAGCAGTACTAGCGGGAGTAGGTATGAGCAGTTCTTC. It encodes CASSTSGSRYEQFF.

J is TRBJ2-1 and V is TRBV7-9, with 10 bases lining up with TRBD2. The germline V gene encodes CDR1 SEHNR and CDR2 FQNEAQ (reference sequence). V lost 5 bases and J lost 3; bases outside the gene matches: 4. This CDR3 is built from 15 residues. The DNA of the CDR3 is TGTGCCAGCAGCCCGCTAGCGGGAGTCTACAATGAGCAGTTCTTC. Its protein product is CASSPLAGVYNEQFF.

V and J are TRBV27 and TRBJ2-5; D is perhaps TRBD1 (6 bases). Germline CDR1 reads MNHEY; CDR2 reads SMNVEV (reference sequence). The CDR3 totals 15 residues. V was cut by 6 bases and J by 5 bases, with 19 bases left in between. Here the CDR3 reads CASRSGQRAGETQYF. Here the CDR3 DNA reads TGTGCCAGCAGATCCGGACAGAGGGCAGGGGAGACCCAGTACTTC.

The gene calls are TRBV6-4 and TRBJ2-7; the D call may be TRBD1 or TRBD2 (5 bases each). The CDR3 loop spans 18 amino acids. Per germline, CDR1 MRHNA and CDR2 SNTAGT. The germline V and J ends were trimmed by 6 bases and 5 bases, with 29 bases remaining between them. The CDR3 DNA reads TGTGCCAGCAGGCCAGGGCAATGGGGGAGACCGCCCGCGGACGAGCAGTACTTC. This translates into CASRPGQWGRPPADEQYF.

The chain recombines TRBV28 with TRBJ1-2, with TRBD1 matching over 7 bases. V trimming: 7 bases; J trimming: 7 bases; junction bases outside the gene matches: 6. Germline CDR1 MDHEN, CDR2 SYDVKM. CDR3 length equals 12 residues. CDR3 sequence (DNA): TGTGCCAGCACGTCAGGGGGAGCTGGCTACACCTTC. It translates to CASTSGGAGYTF.

The chain couples TRBV29-1 to TRBJ2-1; 7 nucleotides align to TRBD2. V shed 6 bases, J shed 0 bases, and the junction held 8 bases outside the gene matches. Germline values: CDR1 SQVTM, CDR2 ANQGSEA. The CDR3 is 15 residues long. The CDR3, as DNA: TGCAGCGTGGGGGGGACTCAAAGCTCCTACAATGAGCAGTTCTTC. Protein product: CSVGGTQSSYNEQFF.

This rearrangement joins TRBV28 to TRBJ2-5, with 9 bases identical to TRBD1. The J segment lost 6 bases and the V segment lost 0 bases, leaving 5 bases of the junction unmatched. CDR1 and CDR2 (germline): MDHEN, SYDVKM. The CDR3 is 15 residues long. CDR3 nucleotides: TGTGCCAGCAGTTTATGGACAGGGGGGACGAAGACCCAGTACTTC. Translation gives CASSLWTGGTKTQYF.

Concerning this clone: Other DNA variants within this sample encode the same CDR3. The rearrangement joins TRBV9 to TRBJ2-1, with 7 bases identical to TRBD2. V lost 2 bases, J lost 3 bases, and 2 bases stayed unmatched. The CDR3 is 14 amino acids. Germline loops: CDR1 SGDLS, CDR2 YYNGEE. CDR3 in amino acids: CASSVERDYNEQFF. CDR3 sequence (DNA): TGTGCCAGCAGCGTCGAGCGGGACTACAATGAGCAGTTCTTC.

The chain has TRBV4-2 and TRBJ2-5; TRBD2 aligns across 11 bases. Germline CDR1 reads LGHNA; CDR2 reads YNFKEQ. The CDR3 totals 17 residues. Losses at the gene ends were 0 bases for V and 3 bases for J; bases not matched to a gene: 6. This CDR3 reads CASSQDGTSGTKETQYF. The CDR3 nucleotides are TGTGCCAGCAGCCAAGACGGGACTAGCGGTACGAAAGAGACCCAGTACTTC.

V is TRBV29-1 and J is TRBJ1-2; D unclear. Trimming left V 5 bases short and J 7 bases short, with 20 bases between. CDR1 is SQVTM, CDR2 ANQGSEA, per germline. This CDR3 spans 14 amino acids. CDR3: CSVRPGADSSGYTF. In nucleotides, the CDR3 is TGCAGCGTTCGGCCTGGAGCGGACTCGAGTGGCTACACCTTC.